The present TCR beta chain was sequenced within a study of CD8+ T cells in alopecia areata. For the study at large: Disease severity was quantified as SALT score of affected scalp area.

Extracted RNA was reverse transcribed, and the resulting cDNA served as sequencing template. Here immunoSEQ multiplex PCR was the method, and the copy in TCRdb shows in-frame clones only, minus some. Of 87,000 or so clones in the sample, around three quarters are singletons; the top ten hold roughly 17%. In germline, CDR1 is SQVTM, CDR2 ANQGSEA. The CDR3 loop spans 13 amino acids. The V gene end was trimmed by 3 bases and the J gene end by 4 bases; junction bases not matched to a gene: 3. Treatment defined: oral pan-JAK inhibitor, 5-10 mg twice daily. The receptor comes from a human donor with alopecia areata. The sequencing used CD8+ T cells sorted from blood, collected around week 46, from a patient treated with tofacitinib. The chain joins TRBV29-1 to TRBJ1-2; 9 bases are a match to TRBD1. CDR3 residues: CSVDDRGSYGYTF. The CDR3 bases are TGCAGCGTTGATGACAGGGGGAGCTATGGCTACACCTTC.